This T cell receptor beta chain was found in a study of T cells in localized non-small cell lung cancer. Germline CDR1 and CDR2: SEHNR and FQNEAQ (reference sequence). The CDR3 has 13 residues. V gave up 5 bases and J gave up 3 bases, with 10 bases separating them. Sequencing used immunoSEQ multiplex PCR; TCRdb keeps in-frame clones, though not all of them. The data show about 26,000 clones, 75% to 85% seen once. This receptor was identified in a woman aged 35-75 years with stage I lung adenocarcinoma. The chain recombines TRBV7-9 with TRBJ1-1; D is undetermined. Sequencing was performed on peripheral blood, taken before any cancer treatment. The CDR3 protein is CASSPPAHTEAFF. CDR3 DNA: TGTGCCAGCAGCCCCCCCGCCCACACTGAAGCTTTCTTT.